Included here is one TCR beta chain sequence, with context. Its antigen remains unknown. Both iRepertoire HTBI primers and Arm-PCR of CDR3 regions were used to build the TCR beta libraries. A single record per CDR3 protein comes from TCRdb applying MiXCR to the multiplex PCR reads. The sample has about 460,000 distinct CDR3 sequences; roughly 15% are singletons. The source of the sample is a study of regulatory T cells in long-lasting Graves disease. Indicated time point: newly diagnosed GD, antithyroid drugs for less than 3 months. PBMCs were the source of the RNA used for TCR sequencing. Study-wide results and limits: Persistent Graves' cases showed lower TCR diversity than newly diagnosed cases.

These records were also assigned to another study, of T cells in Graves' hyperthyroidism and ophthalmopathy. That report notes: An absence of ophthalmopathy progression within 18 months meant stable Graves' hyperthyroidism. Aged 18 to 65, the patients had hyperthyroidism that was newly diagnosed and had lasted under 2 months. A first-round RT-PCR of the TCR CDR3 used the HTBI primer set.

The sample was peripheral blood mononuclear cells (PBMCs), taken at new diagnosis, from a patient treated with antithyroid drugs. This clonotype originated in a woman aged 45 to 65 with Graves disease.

DNA of the CDR3: TGTGCCAGCAGTACCAGCGGTTCGCAGTTCTTC. Translation: CASSTSGSQFF. The gene calls are TRBV12-3 or TRBV12-4 and TRBJ2-1, with a possible D match to TRBD2 (5 bases). This CDR3 region has 11 residues. V was shortened by 5 bases and J by 12 bases, with 11 bases between the two germline ends.